What follows describes a single T cell receptor (beta chain). This sample is part of a study of technical replicates of blood from a few donors. Using immunoSEQ multiplex PCR, the repertoire was profiled, and TCRdb retains in-frame clones only, with some absent. Of about 73,000 clones listed, roughly 93% were seen once; the top ten hold about 0.25%. J was trimmed by 1 base and V by 4 bases; bases with no gene match: 17. The CDR3 spans 19 residues. Germline assignment: CDR1 SGHNT and CDR2 YYREEE (reference sequence). The chain combines TRBV5-4 with TRBJ2-3; 8 nucleotides match TRBD2. What was sequenced was T cells isolated from PBMCs. The sequence was collected from a human donor in good health. The CDR3 sequence: CASSLKTKTAGVGTDTQYF. The CDR3 bases are TGTGCCAGCAGCCTCAAAACCAAAACAGCGGGAGTCGGCACAGATACGCAGTATTTT.